A selection of T cell receptor beta chains follows, all from one sample in a study of T-cell memory formation after mild COVID-19. From the 5' RACE reads, TCRdb called clonotypes with MiXCR, one entry per CDR3 protein. This table has over 500,000 distinct CDR3 sequences, 17% appearing once. Sequencing used PBMCs or a T cell subset sorted from them (not recorded which). Every receptor here comes from an adult woman who had mild COVID-19 (a few samples of this study predate the infection). Cell type and time point are not known. CDR3s include the opening cysteine and the closing phenylalanine or tryptophan. The D gene is left open where the match is weak. Clone size is stated in some rows and not others, as once, few, many or a class when expanded.

j_call: TRBJ2-1; v_call: TRBV7-6; d_call: TRBD1; clone_size: .; cdr3_nt: TGTGCCAGCAGCTTAGCTTCAGGGGGCCTGGGGTACAATGAGCAGTTCTTC; cdr3_aa: CASSLASGGLGYNEQFF
j_call: TRBJ2-5; v_call: TRBV12-3/TRBV12-4; d_call: TRBD2; clone_size: .; cdr3_nt: TGTGCCAGCAGTTTCGCGGGGGGCCTCACGGGGACCCAGTACTTC; cdr3_aa: CASSFAGGLTGTQYF
j_call: TRBJ1-6; v_call: TRBV9; d_call: .; clone_size: few; cdr3_nt: TGTGCCAGCAGCGTAGGAGGGATTACACCCCTCCACTTT; cdr3_aa: CASSVGGITPLHF
j_call: TRBJ2-7; v_call: TRBV19; d_call: .; clone_size: few; cdr3_nt: TGTGCCAGTAGCCCCCCGTCGACTCAGCAGTACTTC; cdr3_aa: CASSPPSTQQYF
j_call: TRBJ2-7; v_call: TRBV7-8; d_call: .; clone_size: .; cdr3_nt: TGTGCCAGCAGCTTAGAAGGAGGACAGACCACTAGGCAGTACTTC; cdr3_aa: CASSLEGGQTTRQYF
j_call: TRBJ1-2; v_call: TRBV12-3/TRBV12-4; d_call: .; clone_size: .; cdr3_nt: TGTGCCAGCAGTTTGGTAGGGGACCATGGCTACACCTTC; cdr3_aa: CASSLVGDHGYTF
j_call: TRBJ2-7; v_call: TRBV12-3/TRBV12-4; d_call: TRBD1; clone_size: .; cdr3_nt: TGTGCCAGCAGGCCGGGACAGGGGATATCCTACGAGCAGTACTTC; cdr3_aa: CASRPGQGISYEQYF
j_call: TRBJ1-2; v_call: TRBV7-9; d_call: .; clone_size: few; cdr3_nt: TGTGCCAGCAGCTATCCTCGGGGGGACTATGGCTACACCTTC; cdr3_aa: CASSYPRGDYGYTF
j_call: TRBJ2-5; v_call: TRBV20-1; d_call: TRBD2; clone_size: many; cdr3_nt: TGCAGTGCACCCGGGACTAGCGGGACCCAGTACTTC; cdr3_aa: CSAPGTSGTQYF
j_call: TRBJ1-2; v_call: TRBV10-2; d_call: TRBD1; clone_size: few; cdr3_nt: TGCGCCAGCCTTTATGGGACAGGGGGAGCAGGCTACACCTTC; cdr3_aa: CASLYGTGGAGYTF
j_call: TRBJ2-4; v_call: TRBV6-2/TRBV6-3; d_call: .; clone_size: few; cdr3_nt: TGTGCCAGCAGCCCTGAGGGTCTAGCCAAAAACATTCAGTACTTC; cdr3_aa: CASSPEGLAKNIQYF
j_call: TRBJ2-6; v_call: TRBV12-3/TRBV12-4; d_call: TRBD1; clone_size: .; cdr3_nt: TGTGCCAGCAGGACGTGGGGACAGGGGTTTAGGGCCAACGTCCTGACTTTC; cdr3_aa: CASRTWGQGFRANVLTF
j_call: TRBJ2-6; v_call: TRBV20-1; d_call: TRBD2; clone_size: .; cdr3_nt: TGCAGTGCAGTAGCGGGGGGCTCTGGGGCCAACGTCCTGACTTTC; cdr3_aa: CSAVAGGSGANVLTF
j_call: TRBJ2-7; v_call: TRBV10-3; d_call: .; clone_size: few; cdr3_nt: TGTGCCATATCCCAGCGGGGCAGGGGGTTATCGGAGCAGTACTTC; cdr3_aa: CAISQRGRGLSEQYF
j_call: TRBJ2-7; v_call: TRBV5-1; d_call: TRBD1; clone_size: .; cdr3_nt: TGCGCCAGCAGCTTGGGGACAGGGGCTCTCTCCTACGAGCAGTACTTC; cdr3_aa: CASSLGTGALSYEQYF
j_call: TRBJ1-1; v_call: TRBV12-3/TRBV12-4; d_call: .; clone_size: .; cdr3_nt: TGTGCCAGCAGTTTTATCTCCGTTGGTGAAGCTTTCTTT; cdr3_aa: CASSFISVGEAFF
j_call: TRBJ1-5; v_call: TRBV6-5; d_call: .; clone_size: few; cdr3_nt: TGTGCCAGCAGATCTCGGGGTGGGGGGTACCAGCCCCAGCATTTT; cdr3_aa: CASRSRGGGYQPQHF
j_call: TRBJ1-2; v_call: TRBV27; d_call: .; clone_size: .; cdr3_nt: TGTGCCAGCAGTTTAAAGTCTCCAGGGCAGGATGGCTACACCTTC; cdr3_aa: CASSLKSPGQDGYTF
j_call: TRBJ2-1; v_call: TRBV18; d_call: .; clone_size: .; cdr3_nt: TGTGCCAGCTCACCACCAGGACGGGCTGTGAATGAGCAGTTCTTC; cdr3_aa: CASSPPGRAVNEQFF
j_call: TRBJ1-4; v_call: TRBV4-2; d_call: .; clone_size: .; cdr3_nt: TGTGCCAGCAGCCAACTAACGGGGAGAAGGGGAACTAATGAAAAACTGTTTTTT; cdr3_aa: CASSQLTGRRGTNEKLFF
j_call: TRBJ2-5; v_call: TRBV4-3; d_call: TRBD2; clone_size: .; cdr3_nt: TGCGCCAGCAGCCATTCTAGCGGGATCCAAGAGACCCAGTACTTC; cdr3_aa: CASSHSSGIQETQYF
j_call: TRBJ2-1; v_call: TRBV11-3; d_call: .; clone_size: .; cdr3_nt: TGTGCCAGCAGCTTGGGCCTACAGGTATGGAATGAGCAGTTCTTC; cdr3_aa: CASSLGLQVWNEQFF
j_call: TRBJ1-4; v_call: TRBV2; d_call: .; clone_size: few; cdr3_nt: TGTGCCAGCAGGCGAGACCGAGCAACTAATGAAAAACTGTTTTTT; cdr3_aa: CASRRDRATNEKLFF
j_call: TRBJ2-3; v_call: TRBV6-6; d_call: .; clone_size: .; cdr3_nt: TGTGCCAGTAAATCAGGGACAGATACGCAGTATTTT; cdr3_aa: CASKSGTDTQYF
j_call: TRBJ2-5; v_call: TRBV3-1; d_call: .; clone_size: .; cdr3_nt: TGTGCCAGCAGCCAAGCTCGGACCGGCGGGACCCAGTACTTC; cdr3_aa: CASSQARTGGTQYF
j_call: TRBJ1-3; v_call: TRBV4-1; d_call: .; clone_size: .; cdr3_nt: TGCGCCAGCAGCCAAGAGCCAGGCCTAGTCGGAAACACCATATATTTT; cdr3_aa: CASSQEPGLVGNTIYF
j_call: TRBJ2-3; v_call: TRBV15; d_call: TRBD2; clone_size: .; cdr3_nt: TGTGCCACCTCTGGACGCGGGAGAGCCGTGAGCACAGATACGCAGTATTTT; cdr3_aa: CATSGRGRAVSTDTQYF
j_call: TRBJ2-7; v_call: TRBV27; d_call: TRBD2; clone_size: .; cdr3_nt: TGTGCCAGCAGTCCAACGGGACTAGAGGGCTACGAGCAGTACTTC; cdr3_aa: CASSPTGLEGYEQYF
j_call: TRBJ2-7; v_call: TRBV18; d_call: TRBD1; clone_size: .; cdr3_nt: TGTGCCAGCTCACCAACAGGGGATGGCGAGCAGTACTTC; cdr3_aa: CASSPTGDGEQYF
j_call: TRBJ2-5; v_call: TRBV7-9; d_call: TRBD2; clone_size: few; cdr3_nt: TGTGCCAGCAGCCCTGGACTAGCGGGAGAAGGGGAGACCCAGTACTTC; cdr3_aa: CASSPGLAGEGETQYF
j_call: TRBJ1-4; v_call: TRBV5-1; d_call: .; clone_size: few; cdr3_nt: TGCGCCAGCGCTCAACAGGTTCTGGGAGAAAAACTGTTTTTT; cdr3_aa: CASAQQVLGEKLFF
j_call: TRBJ2-4; v_call: TRBV24-1; d_call: .; clone_size: .; cdr3_nt: TGTGCCACCAGTGATTCGGGATCGCCCATAAACATTCAGTACTTC; cdr3_aa: CATSDSGSPINIQYF
j_call: TRBJ2-1; v_call: TRBV5-4; d_call: TRBD2; clone_size: few; cdr3_nt: TGTGCCAGCAGCTCCGAGGGACTAGCGGTTGTTTACAATGAGCAGTTCTTC; cdr3_aa: CASSSEGLAVVYNEQFF